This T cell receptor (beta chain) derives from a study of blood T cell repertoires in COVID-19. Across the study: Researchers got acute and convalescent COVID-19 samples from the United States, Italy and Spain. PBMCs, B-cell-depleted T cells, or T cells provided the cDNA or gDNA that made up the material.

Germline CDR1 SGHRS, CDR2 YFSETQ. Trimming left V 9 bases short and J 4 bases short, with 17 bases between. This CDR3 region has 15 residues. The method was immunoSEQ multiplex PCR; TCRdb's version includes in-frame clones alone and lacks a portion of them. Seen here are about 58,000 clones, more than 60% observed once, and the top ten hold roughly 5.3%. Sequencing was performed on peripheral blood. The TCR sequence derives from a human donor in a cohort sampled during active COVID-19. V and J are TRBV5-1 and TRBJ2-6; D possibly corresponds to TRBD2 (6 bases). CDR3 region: CAKTAVREGANVLTF. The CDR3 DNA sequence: TGCGCCAAGACGGCGGTACGGGAGGGGGCCAACGTCCTGACTTTC. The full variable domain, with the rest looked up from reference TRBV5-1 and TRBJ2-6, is KAGVTQTPRYLIKTRGQQVTLSCSPISGHRSVSWYQQTPGQGLQFLFEYFSETQRNKGNFPGRFSGRQFSNSRSEMNVSTLELGDSALYLCAKTAVREGANVLTFGAGSRLTVL.